The clone carrying this TCR beta chain was counted ten times or more. The antigen is not known. In the authors' methods: Clinicopathological groups differed in CDR3, with these differences serving to build a distant-metastasis classifier for papillary thyroid cancer. TCRdb reprocessed the PCR reads via MiXCR. TCRdb's processing, not the authors' own work, is the source of the V and J calls. The sample gives tens of thousands of clones, around 15% of which show up once; about a sixth is in the top ten. The data belong to a study of metastatic and nonmetastatic thyroid tumors. Study summary: Samples came from malignant and benign thyroid patients, and repertoires were compared across blood and tumor or nodule tissue. Study results and caveats: Significantly greater TCR beta diversity was reportedly found in malignant thyroid tumors than in benign nodules (in blood and tumor).

Thyroid surgery took place with no prior treatment in any patient. CDR1 and CDR2 from the germline V gene are LNHNV and YYDKDF (reference sequence). Between the trimmed V and J ends, which lost 6 bases and 4 bases, there was a span of 7 bases. The CDR3 runs to 12 residues. The TCR originated in a male donor with papillary thyroid cancer or a benign thyroid nodule (not recorded which). Some clones in this sample may be carry-over from other donors' samples. Sequenced: blood. The chain combines TRBV15 with TRBJ1-5; D gene uncertain. The CDR3 DNA reads TGTGCCACCAGGAAAGGGAATCAGCCCCAGCATTTT. Its protein is CATRKGNQPQHF.